This T cell receptor beta chain is drawn from a study of regulatory T cells in long-lasting Graves disease. Library construction for TCR beta used iRepertoire HTBI primers and Arm-PCR of CDR3 regions. Using its own MiXCR run on the multiplex PCR reads, TCRdb lists one record per CDR3 protein. The sample consists of approximately 400,000 distinct CDR3 sequences, less than 25% of them appearing once. The time point here: persistent/refractory GD, antithyroid drugs over 5 years with positive TRAb. PBMC-extracted RNA yielded the TCR library. This clonotype was found many times. Between the trimmed V and J ends, which lost 7 bases and 1 base, there was a span of 10 bases. CDR1 SNHLY and CDR2 FYNNEI come from the germline V gene. CDR3 length: 14 amino acids.

V usage is TRBV2 and J usage is TRBJ2-2; D tentatively reads TRBD1 or TRBD2 (5 bases each). The receptor's source is a female donor with Graves disease. The sequenced sample was peripheral blood mononuclear cells (PBMCs), obtained when the disease was refractory, from a patient treated with antithyroid drugs. CDR3: CASTGTVNTGELFF. The DNA of the CDR3 is TGTGCCAGCACTGGGACGGTGAACACCGGGGAGCTGTTTTTT.